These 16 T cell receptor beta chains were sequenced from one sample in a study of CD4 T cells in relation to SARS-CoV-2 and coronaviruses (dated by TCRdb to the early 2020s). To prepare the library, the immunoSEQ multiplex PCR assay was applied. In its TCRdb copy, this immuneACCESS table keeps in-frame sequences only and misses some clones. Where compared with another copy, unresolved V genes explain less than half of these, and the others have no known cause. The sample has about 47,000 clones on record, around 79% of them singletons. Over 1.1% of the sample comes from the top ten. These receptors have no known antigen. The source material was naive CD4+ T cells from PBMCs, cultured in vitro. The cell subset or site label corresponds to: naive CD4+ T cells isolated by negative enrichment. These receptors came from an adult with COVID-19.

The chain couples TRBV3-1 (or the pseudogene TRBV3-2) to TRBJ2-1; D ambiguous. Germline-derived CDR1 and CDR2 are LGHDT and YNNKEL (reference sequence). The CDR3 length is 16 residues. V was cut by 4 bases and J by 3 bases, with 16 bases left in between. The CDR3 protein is CASSLSRPVHYNEQFF. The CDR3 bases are TGTGCCAGCAGCCTTTCCCGCCCGGTCCACTACAATGAGCAGTTCTTC.

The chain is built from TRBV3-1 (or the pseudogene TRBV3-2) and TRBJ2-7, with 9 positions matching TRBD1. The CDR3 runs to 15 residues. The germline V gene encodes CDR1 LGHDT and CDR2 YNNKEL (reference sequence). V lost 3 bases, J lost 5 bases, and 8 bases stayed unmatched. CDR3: CASSHLGTGRDEQYF. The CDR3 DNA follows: TGTGCCAGCAGCCATCTCGGGACAGGGAGGGACGAGCAGTACTTC.

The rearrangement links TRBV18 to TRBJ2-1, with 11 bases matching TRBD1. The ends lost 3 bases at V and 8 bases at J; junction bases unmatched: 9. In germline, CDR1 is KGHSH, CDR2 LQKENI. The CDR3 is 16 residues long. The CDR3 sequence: CASSPTPGTGGYEQFF. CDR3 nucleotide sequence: TGTGCCAGCTCACCTACCCCGGGGACAGGGGGGTATGAGCAGTTCTTC. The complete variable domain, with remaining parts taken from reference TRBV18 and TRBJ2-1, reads NAGVMQNPRHLVRRRGQEARLRCSPMKGHSHVYWYRQLPEEGLKFMVYLQKENIIDESGMPKERFSAEFPKEGPSILRIQQVVRGDSAAYFCASSPTPGTGGYEQFFGPGTRLTVL.

The CDR3 spells CSAGATHEQFF. CDR3 DNA sequence: TGCAGTGCTGGTGCCACTCATGAGCAGTTCTTC. This sequence joins TRBV20-1 and TRBJ2-1; D unclear. Germline CDR1 is DFQATT and CDR2 is SNEGSKA (reference sequence). V was clipped by 5 bases and J by 8 bases, with 10 bases between them. This CDR3 has 11 amino acids.

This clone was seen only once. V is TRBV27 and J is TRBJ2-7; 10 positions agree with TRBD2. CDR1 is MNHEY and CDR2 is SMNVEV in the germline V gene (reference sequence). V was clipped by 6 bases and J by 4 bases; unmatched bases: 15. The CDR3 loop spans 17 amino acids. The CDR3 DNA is TGTGCCAGCAGCCTGGACGGCCAAACTAGCGGGACTTACGAGCAGTACTTC. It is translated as CASSLDGQTSGTYEQYF.

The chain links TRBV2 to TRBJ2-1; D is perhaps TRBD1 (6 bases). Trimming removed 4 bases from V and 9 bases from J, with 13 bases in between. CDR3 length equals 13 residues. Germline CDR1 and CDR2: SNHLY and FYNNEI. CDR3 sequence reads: CASSASGVGEQFF. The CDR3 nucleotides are TGTGCCAGCAGTGCCTCAGGGGTGGGTGAGCAGTTCTTC.

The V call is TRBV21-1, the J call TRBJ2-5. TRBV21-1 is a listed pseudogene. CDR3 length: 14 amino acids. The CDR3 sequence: CASSSKGGCGTQYF. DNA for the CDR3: TGTGCCAGCAGCTCAAAGGGGGGTTGTGGGACCCAGTACTTC.

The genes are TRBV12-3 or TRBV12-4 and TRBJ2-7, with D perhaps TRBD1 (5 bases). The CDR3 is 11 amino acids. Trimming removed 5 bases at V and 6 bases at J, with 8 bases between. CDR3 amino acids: CASSEDSEQYF. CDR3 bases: TGTGCCAGCAGTGAAGACAGCGAGCAGTACTTC.

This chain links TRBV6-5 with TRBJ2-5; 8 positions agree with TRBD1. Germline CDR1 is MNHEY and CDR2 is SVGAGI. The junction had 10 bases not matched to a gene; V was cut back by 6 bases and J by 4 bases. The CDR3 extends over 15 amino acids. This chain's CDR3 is CASSAASRGRETQYF. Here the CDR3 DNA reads TGTGCCAGCAGCGCCGCTTCCAGGGGGCGAGAGACCCAGTACTTC.

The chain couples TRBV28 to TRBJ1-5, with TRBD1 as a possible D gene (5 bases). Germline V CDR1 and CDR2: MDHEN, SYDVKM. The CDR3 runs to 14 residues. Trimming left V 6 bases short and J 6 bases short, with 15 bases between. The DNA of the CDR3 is TGTGCCAGCAGACCGGGCGGGGGGGTTCAGCCCCAGCATTTT. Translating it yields CASRPGGGVQPQHF.

CDR3 in DNA: TGTGCCAGCTCACCAGCCGGGACTAATCAGCCCCAGCATTTT. Amino acid sequence: CASSPAGTNQPQHF. The chain joins TRBV18 to TRBJ1-5; a possible D gene is TRBD1 (5 bases). CDR1 and CDR2 from the germline V gene are KGHSH and LQKENI. The CDR3 consists of 14 residues. Trimming removed 2 bases from V and 4 bases from J, with 9 bases in between.

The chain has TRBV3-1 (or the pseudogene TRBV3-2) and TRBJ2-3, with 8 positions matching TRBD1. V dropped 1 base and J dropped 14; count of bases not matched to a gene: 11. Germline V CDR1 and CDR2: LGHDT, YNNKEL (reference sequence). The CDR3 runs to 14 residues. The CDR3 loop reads CASSQGKSGTGLYF. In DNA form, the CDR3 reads TGTGCCAGCAGCCAAGGAAAGTCCGGGACAGGTCTGTATTTT.

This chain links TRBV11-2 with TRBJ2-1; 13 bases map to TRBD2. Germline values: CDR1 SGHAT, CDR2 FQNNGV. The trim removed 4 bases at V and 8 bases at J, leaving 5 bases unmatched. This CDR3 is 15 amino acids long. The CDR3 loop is CASSSWTSGSDEQFF. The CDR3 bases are TGTGCCAGCAGCTCGTGGACTAGCGGGAGTGATGAGCAGTTCTTC.

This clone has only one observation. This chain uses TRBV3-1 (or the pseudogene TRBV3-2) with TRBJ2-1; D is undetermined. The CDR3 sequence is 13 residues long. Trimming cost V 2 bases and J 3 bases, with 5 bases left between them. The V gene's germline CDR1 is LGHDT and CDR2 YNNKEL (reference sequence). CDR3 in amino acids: CASSQLDYNEQFF. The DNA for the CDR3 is TGTGCCAGCAGCCAACTGGACTACAATGAGCAGTTCTTC.

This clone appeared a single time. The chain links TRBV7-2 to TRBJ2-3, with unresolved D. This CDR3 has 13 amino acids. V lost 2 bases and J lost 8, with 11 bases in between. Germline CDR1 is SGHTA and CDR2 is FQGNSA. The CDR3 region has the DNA TGTGCCAGCAGCTTACTCTCTGATAGTACGCAGTATTTT. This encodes CASSLLSDSTQYF.

CDR3 loop: CASSDRLAGGRGRTQYF. The CDR3 bases are TGTGCCAGCAGTGACCGACTAGCGGGAGGTAGGGGTCGGACGCAGTATTTT. The chain joins TRBV2 to TRBJ2-3, with 13 bases aligning to TRBD2. V was pared by 3 bases and J by 9 bases, with 12 bases of the junction left unmatched. The CDR3 runs to 17 residues. CDR1 and CDR2 from the germline V gene are SNHLY and FYNNEI. The variable domain in full, with the rest retrieved from reference TRBV2 and TRBJ2-3, is EPEVTQTPSHQVTQMGQEVILRCVPISNHLYFYWYRQILGQKVEFLVSFYNNEISEKSEIFDDQFSVERPDGSNFTLKIRSTKLEDSAMYFCASSDRLAGGRGRTQYFGPGTRLTVL.